This T cell receptor (beta chain) emerged from a study of cytomegalovirus exposure and HLA in healthy donors. The study, taken as a whole, reports: Researchers counted roughly 150 TCR beta chains as cytomegalovirus-associated.

This PCR relied on a set of 60 Vbeta primers and 13 Jbeta primers. TCRdb's copy holds only in-frame clones and misses some; the assay was immunoSEQ multiplex PCR. The sample includes about 55,000 clones, 70% to 75% of them seen just once. With respect to this clone: The antigen is unknown.

Trimming left V 1 base short and J 6 bases short, with 10 bases between. This CDR3 contains 14 residues. The V gene's germline CDR1 is LGHNA and CDR2 YSLEER. This TCR came from a man between 40 and 49 years old in good health and CMV-seropositive. Material: PBMCs. This chain joins TRBV4-3 and TRBJ1-5; D may be TRBD1 (5 bases). In DNA, the CDR3 is TGCGCCAGCAGCCAAGTGGGGGGAGGTCAGCCCCAGCATTTT. Its translation: CASSQVGGGQPQHF.